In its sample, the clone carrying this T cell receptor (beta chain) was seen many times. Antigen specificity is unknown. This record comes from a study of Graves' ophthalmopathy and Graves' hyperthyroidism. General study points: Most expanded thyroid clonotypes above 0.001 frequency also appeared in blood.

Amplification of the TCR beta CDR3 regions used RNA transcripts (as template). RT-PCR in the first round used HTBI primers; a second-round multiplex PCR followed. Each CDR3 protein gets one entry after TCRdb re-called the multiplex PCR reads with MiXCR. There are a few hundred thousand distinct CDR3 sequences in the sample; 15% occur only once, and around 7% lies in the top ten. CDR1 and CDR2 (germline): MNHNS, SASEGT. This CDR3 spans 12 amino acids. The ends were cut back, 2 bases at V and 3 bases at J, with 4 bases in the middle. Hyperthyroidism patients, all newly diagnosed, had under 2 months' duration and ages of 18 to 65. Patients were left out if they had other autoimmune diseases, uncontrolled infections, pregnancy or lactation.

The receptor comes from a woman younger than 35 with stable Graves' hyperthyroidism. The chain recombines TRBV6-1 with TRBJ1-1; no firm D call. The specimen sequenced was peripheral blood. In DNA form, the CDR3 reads TGTGCCAGCAGTGAACTGTACACTGAAGCTTTCTTT. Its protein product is CASSELYTEAFF.